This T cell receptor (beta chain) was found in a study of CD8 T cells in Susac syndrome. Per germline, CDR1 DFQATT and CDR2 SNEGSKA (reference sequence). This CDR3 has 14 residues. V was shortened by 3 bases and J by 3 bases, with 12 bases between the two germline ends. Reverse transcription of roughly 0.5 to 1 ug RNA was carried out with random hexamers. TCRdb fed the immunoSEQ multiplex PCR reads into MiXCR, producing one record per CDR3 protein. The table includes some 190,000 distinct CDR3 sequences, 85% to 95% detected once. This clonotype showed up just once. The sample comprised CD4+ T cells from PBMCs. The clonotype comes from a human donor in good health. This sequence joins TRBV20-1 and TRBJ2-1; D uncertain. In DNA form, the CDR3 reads TGCAGTGCTAGTGTCTGGGGAATCTACAATGAGCAGTTCTTC. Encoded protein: CSASVWGIYNEQFF.